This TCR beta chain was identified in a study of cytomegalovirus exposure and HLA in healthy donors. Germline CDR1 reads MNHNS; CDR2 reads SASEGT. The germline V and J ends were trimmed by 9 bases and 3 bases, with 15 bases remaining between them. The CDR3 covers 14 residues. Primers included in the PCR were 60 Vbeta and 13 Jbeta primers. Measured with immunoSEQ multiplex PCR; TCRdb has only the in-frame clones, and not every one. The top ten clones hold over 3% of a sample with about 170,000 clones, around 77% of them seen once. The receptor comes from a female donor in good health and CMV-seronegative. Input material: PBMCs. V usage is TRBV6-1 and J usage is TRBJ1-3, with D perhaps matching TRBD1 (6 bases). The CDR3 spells CASARDNNGNTIYF. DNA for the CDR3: TGTGCCAGTGCTCGGGACAACAATGGAAACACCATATATTTT.